This T cell receptor (beta chain) was identified during a study of T cell changes during pregnancy in multiple sclerosis. The CDR3 totals 14 residues. Trimming removed 1 base from V and 7 bases from J, with 8 bases in between. Germline CDR1 and CDR2: LNHNV and YYDKDF (reference sequence). Sequencing was performed with immunoSEQ multiplex PCR; in TCRdb, only in-frame clones are kept and a portion is missing. Counted here are around 20,000 clones, about 90% occurring once; the ten biggest clones make up approximately 0.72%. The chain couples TRBV15 to TRBJ1-6; the D is unclear. The clonotype originates from a female donor in good health, enrolled as a control in a pregnancy study. This specimen consisted of CD4+ T cells from peripheral blood mononuclear cells, obtained in the third trimester of pregnancy. The CDR3 region has the DNA TGTGCCACCAGCAGAGCGGGTCGGAATTCACCCCTCCACTTT. Amino acids: CATSRAGRNSPLHF.